What follows is one TCR beta chain and its context. Its antigen is not known. TCRdb reprocessed the 5' RACE reads via MiXCR and lists one record per CDR3 protein. This table holds 300,000 to 350,000 distinct CDR3 sequences, 14% found once. The entry originates in a study of T-cell memory formation after mild COVID-19. Study at large: Clusters of TCRs were largely donor specific. Study outcomes and limitations: Contracting clones from day 15 to 85 had balanced CD4/CD8; later expanders favoured CD4+. Certain responding clones were present in pre-infection memory, suggesting participation of cross-reactive memory.

The CDR3 spans 12 residues. Germline V CDR1 and CDR2: DFQATT, SNEGSKA (reference sequence). The V end was cut by 0 bases, the J end by 8 bases, with 10 bases between. V gene TRBV20-1 combines with J gene TRBJ1-2; D gene uncertain. The clonotype originates from a man between 18 and 35 years old who had mild COVID-19 (a few samples of this study predate the infection). Cell type and time point are not known. Sequencing used PBMCs or a T cell subset sorted from them (not recorded which). The CDR3 bases are TGCAGTGCTAGAGACGGGAAGGGAGGCTACACCTTC. Translating it yields CSARDGKGGYTF.